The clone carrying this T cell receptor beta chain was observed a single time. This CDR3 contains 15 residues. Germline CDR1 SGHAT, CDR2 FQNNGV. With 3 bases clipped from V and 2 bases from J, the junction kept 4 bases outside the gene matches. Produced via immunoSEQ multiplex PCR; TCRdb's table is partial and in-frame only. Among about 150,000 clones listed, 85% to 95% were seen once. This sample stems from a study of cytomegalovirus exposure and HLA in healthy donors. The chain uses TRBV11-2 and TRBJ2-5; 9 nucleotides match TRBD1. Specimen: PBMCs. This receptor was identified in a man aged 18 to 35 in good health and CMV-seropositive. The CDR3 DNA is TGTGCCAGCAGCTTCCCGGGACAGGGACAAGAGACCCAGTACTTC. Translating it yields CASSFPGQGQETQYF.